Listed below are T cell receptor beta chains from one sample, sequenced in a study of shared clonotypes between healthy human individuals. Some clones are missing from TCRdb's copy, which holds only in-frame ones; the method was immunoSEQ multiplex PCR. This sample carries approximately 2,000,000 clones, roughly 95% of them seen once, and the ten largest clones take around 1.7%. The material sequenced was naive CD8+ T cells from PBMCs. The receptors here all came from a man aged 18 to 29 in good health. Some clones in this sample may be carry-over from other donors' samples. CDR3s include the opening cysteine and the closing phenylalanine or tryptophan. The order of the fields is clone size, V gene, J gene, D gene, CDR3 protein, CDR3 DNA. A D gene is named only where the DNA matches it firmly. Some rows have no size entry. The others give once, few or many, or a class for an expanded clone.

clone size: .; V gene: TRBV9; J gene: TRBJ2-7; D gene: .; CDR3 protein: CASSVSQQGDRYEQYF; CDR3 DNA: TGTGCCAGCAGCGTAAGTCAGCAGGGAGATAGGTACGAGCAGTACTTC
clone size: .; V gene: TRBV27; J gene: TRBJ2-3; D gene: TRBD2; CDR3 protein: CASKIGLAGDGNTQYF; CDR3 DNA: TGTGCCAGCAAAATCGGACTAGCGGGAGATGGGAATACGCAGTATTTT
clone size: .; V gene: TRBV5-1; J gene: TRBJ1-1; D gene: TRBD1; CDR3 protein: CASSLGSGGRMNTEAFF; CDR3 DNA: TGCGCCAGCAGCTTGGGGTCAGGGGGCCGCATGAACACTGAAGCTTTCTTT
clone size: .; V gene: TRBV5-6; J gene: TRBJ1-1; D gene: .; CDR3 protein: CASSYPPGHLNTEAFF; CDR3 DNA: TGTGCCAGCAGCTACCCACCGGGGCATTTGAACACTGAAGCTTTCTTT
clone size: .; V gene: TRBV5-6; J gene: TRBJ2-7; D gene: TRBD1; CDR3 protein: CASSTRWDRAYEQYF; CDR3 DNA: TGTGCCAGCAGCACCCGGTGGGACAGAGCCTACGAGCAGTACTTC
clone size: .; V gene: TRBV9; J gene: TRBJ2-1; D gene: TRBD2; CDR3 protein: CASSVSGRGEQFF; CDR3 DNA: TGTGCCAGCAGCGTTAGCGGGAGGGGTGAGCAGTTCTTC
clone size: .; V gene: TRBV19; J gene: TRBJ1-2; D gene: .; CDR3 protein: CASSPPALGPYGYTF; CDR3 DNA: TGTGCCAGTAGTCCTCCCGCATTGGGCCCCTATGGCTACACCTTC
clone size: .; V gene: TRBV18; J gene: TRBJ2-2; D gene: TRBD2; CDR3 protein: CASSPPVLAGTFTGELFF; CDR3 DNA: TGTGCCAGCTCACCACCGGTACTAGCGGGGACATTCACCGGGGAGCTGTTTTTT
clone size: .; V gene: TRBV13; J gene: TRBJ1-3; D gene: .; CDR3 protein: CASSSAGGIEDTIYF; CDR3 DNA: TGTGCCAGCAGCTCGGCTGGGGGTATTGAAGACACCATATATTTT
clone size: .; V gene: TRBV27; J gene: TRBJ1-1; D gene: .; CDR3 protein: CASSPSRGLNTEAFF; CDR3 DNA: TGTGCCAGCAGTCCCTCCCGCGGGCTGAACACTGAAGCTTTCTTT
clone size: .; V gene: TRBV27; J gene: TRBJ2-1; D gene: TRBD1; CDR3 protein: CASAMWDRGENEQFF; CDR3 DNA: TGTGCCAGCGCAATGTGGGACAGGGGTGAAAATGAGCAGTTCTTC
clone size: .; V gene: TRBV2; J gene: TRBJ2-7; D gene: .; CDR3 protein: CASSPQGTGEQYF; CDR3 DNA: TGTGCCAGCAGTCCCCAGGGGACTGGCGAGCAGTACTTC
clone size: once; V gene: TRBV29-1; J gene: TRBJ1-1; D gene: .; CDR3 protein: CSVEIGSTMNTEAFF; CDR3 DNA: TGCAGCGTTGAGATAGGGTCGACAATGAACACTGAAGCTTTCTTT
clone size: .; V gene: TRBV7-3; J gene: TRBJ2-3; D gene: .; CDR3 protein: CASSGGRTDTQYF; CDR3 DNA: TGTGCCAGCAGCGGAGGGAGAACAGATACGCAGTATTTT
clone size: once; V gene: TRBV29-1; J gene: TRBJ2-7; D gene: .; CDR3 protein: CSVSGSGYEQYF; CDR3 DNA: TGCAGCGTGTCCGGGAGTGGGTACGAGCAGTACTTC
clone size: .; V gene: TRBV28; J gene: TRBJ2-5; D gene: TRBD2; CDR3 protein: CASSPGLAGGGETQYF; CDR3 DNA: TGTGCCAGCAGTCCTGGACTAGCGGGAGGAGGGGAGACCCAGTACTTC
clone size: once; V gene: TRBV28; J gene: TRBJ2-3; D gene: TRBD2; CDR3 protein: CASSLASGAFGTQYF; CDR3 DNA: TGTGCCAGCAGTTTAGCTAGCGGCGCTTTCGGTACGCAGTATTTT
clone size: .; V gene: TRBV27; J gene: TRBJ2-1; D gene: TRBD1; CDR3 protein: CASSSRTGWEDEQFF; CDR3 DNA: TGTGCCAGCAGTTCCCGGACAGGGTGGGAGGATGAGCAGTTCTTC
clone size: .; V gene: TRBV9; J gene: TRBJ2-2; D gene: .; CDR3 protein: CASSGDFLRAVIGELFF; CDR3 DNA: TGTGCCAGCAGCGGGGACTTTTTACGGGCAGTAATCGGGGAGCTGTTTTTT
clone size: .; V gene: TRBV2; J gene: TRBJ1-5; D gene: .; CDR3 protein: CASSEALGGQPQHF; CDR3 DNA: TGTGCCAGCAGTGAAGCCTTGGGGGGTCAGCCCCAGCATTTT
clone size: .; V gene: TRBV27; J gene: TRBJ2-1; D gene: TRBD2; CDR3 protein: CASSLSSGGGNNEQFF; CDR3 DNA: TGTGCCAGCAGTTTGTCCTCGGGAGGGGGAAACAATGAGCAGTTCTTC
clone size: .; V gene: TRBV2; J gene: TRBJ2-5; D gene: .; CDR3 protein: CASSRTLRNTYQETQYF; CDR3 DNA: TGTGCCAGCAGTCGGACCCTCAGGAATACCTACCAAGAGACCCAGTACTTC
clone size: .; V gene: TRBV6-1; J gene: TRBJ2-7; D gene: TRBD1; CDR3 protein: CASSDRTGTYEQYF; CDR3 DNA: TGTGCCAGCAGTGACCGGACAGGGACCTACGAGCAGTACTTC
clone size: .; V gene: TRBV25-1; J gene: TRBJ2-5; D gene: TRBD2; CDR3 protein: CASSGRGLAGRETQYF; CDR3 DNA: TGTGCCAGCAGTGGACGCGGACTAGCGGGCAGAGAGACCCAGTACTTC
clone size: .; V gene: TRBV6-6; J gene: TRBJ1-1; D gene: .; CDR3 protein: CASSVPPAPTTEAFF; CDR3 DNA: TGTGCCAGCAGCGTTCCCCCGGCGCCGACCACTGAAGCTTTCTTT
clone size: once; V gene: TRBV6-1; J gene: TRBJ2-6; D gene: .; CDR3 protein: CASSDVQISGANVLTF; CDR3 DNA: TGTGCCAGCAGTGACGTACAGATCTCTGGGGCCAACGTCCTGACTTTC
clone size: .; V gene: TRBV6-5; J gene: TRBJ2-7; D gene: TRBD2; CDR3 protein: CASSSGTSGIDYEQYF; CDR3 DNA: TGTGCCAGCAGTTCTGGGACTAGCGGAATAGATTACGAGCAGTACTTC
clone size: .; V gene: TRBV27; J gene: TRBJ2-7; D gene: .; CDR3 protein: CASSFGAGGSYEQYF; CDR3 DNA: .
clone size: .; V gene: TRBV19; J gene: TRBJ2-3; D gene: .; CDR3 protein: CASSILTRRSTDTQYF; CDR3 DNA: TGTGCCAGTAGTATTCTCACCCGAAGAAGCACAGATACGCAGTATTTT
clone size: .; V gene: TRBV5-1; J gene: TRBJ2-7; D gene: .; CDR3 protein: CASSLEAGAPYEQYF; CDR3 DNA: TGCGCCAGCAGCTTGGAGGCAGGGGCCCCCTACGAGCAGTACTTC
clone size: once; V gene: TRBV6-1; J gene: TRBJ1-3; D gene: TRBD1; CDR3 protein: CASSEDRGAGNTIYF; CDR3 DNA: TGTGCCAGCAGCGAGGACAGGGGCGCTGGAAACACCATATATTTT
clone size: .; V gene: TRBV27; J gene: TRBJ2-7; D gene: .; CDR3 protein: CASSLWAAWPYEQYF; CDR3 DNA: TGTGCCAGCAGTTTATGGGCTGCTTGGCCCTACGAGCAGTACTTC